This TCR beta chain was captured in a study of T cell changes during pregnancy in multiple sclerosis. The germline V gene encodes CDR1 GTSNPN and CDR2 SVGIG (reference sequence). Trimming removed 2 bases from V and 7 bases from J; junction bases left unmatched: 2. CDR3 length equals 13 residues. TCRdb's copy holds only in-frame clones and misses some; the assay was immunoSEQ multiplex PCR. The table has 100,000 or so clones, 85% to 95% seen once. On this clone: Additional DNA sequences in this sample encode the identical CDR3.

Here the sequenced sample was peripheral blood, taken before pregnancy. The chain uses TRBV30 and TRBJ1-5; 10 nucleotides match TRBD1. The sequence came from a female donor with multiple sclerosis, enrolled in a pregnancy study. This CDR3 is CAWSLTGGQPQHF. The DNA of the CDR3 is TGTGCCTGGAGTTTGACAGGGGGCCAGCCCCAGCATTTT.